Included here is one T cell receptor (beta chain) sequence, with context. There is no known antigen for this receptor. Base qualities were left out, and no much larger clone turns up one base away. The library was built by means of the immunoSEQ multiplex PCR assay. TCRdb provides this immuneACCESS table in a form limited to in-frame rearrangements. Some clones are lacking; in checked studies, under half of them reflect an unresolved V gene, and why the rest are absent is not known. The sample table holds about 31,000 clones, of which 80% to 95% were seen once. About 8.6% of the sample is in the top ten clones. From the cysteine through the phenylalanine, the CDR3 covers 12 amino acids. The sequence is cut down to CDR3 DNA, 36 bases in frame from base 1. CDR1 SGHNT and CDR2 YYREEE are derived from the germline V gene (reference sequence). Relative to germline, V is 5 bases shorter and J is 6 bases shorter, with 10 bases between their ends.

This sample stems from a study of PD-1 and CTLA-4 blockade in melanoma listed by TCRdb under 2021. For the study in its entirety: The study compared how PD-1 blockade and CTLA-4 blockade affected the melanoma-reactive CD8 T cell response in patients with melanoma.

The TCR comes from a human donor with melanoma. This chain joins TRBV5-4 to TRBJ2-3; the D gene remains uncertain. Sequences were derived from CD8+ T cells from peripheral blood, sampled from a patient given anti-PD-1 treatment. The CDR3: CASSSRLDTQYF. The DNA sequence is given as TGTGCCAGCAGTTCTAGGCTGGATACGCAGTATTTT. Here the CDR3 is joined to the reference TRBV5-4 and TRBJ2-3 genes, and the full variable domain is: ETGVTQSPTHLIKTRGQQVTLRCSSQSGHNTVSWYQQALGQGPQFIFQYYREEENGRGNFPPRFSGLQFPNYSSELNVNALELDDSALYLCASSSRLDTQYFGPGTRLTVL.